Listed here are 16 T cell receptor beta chains from one sample, sequenced in a study of T cell repertoires in aging, cancer and after chemotherapy. The template was genomic DNA from peripheral blood, not RNA. Multiplex touch-down PCR with TRB-A/B primers amplified rearranged V-D-J TRB sequences. TCRdb reprocessed the multiplex PCR reads via MiXCR and lists one record per CDR3 protein. The table records some 8,100 distinct CDR3 sequences, nearly 55% of them present only once. The material sequenced was blood. These receptors were obtained from a human donor in good health.

V gene TRBV6-5 combines with J gene TRBJ2-7; D remains ambiguous. The CDR3 runs to 12 residues. Germline V gene lookup returns CDR1 MNHEY and CDR2 SVGAGI. The V gene lost 6 bases and the J gene lost 6 bases, with 12 bases spanning the gap. The CDR3: CASRPPKGEQYF. CDR3 DNA: TGTGCCAGCAGGCCTCCAAAAGGCGAGCAGTACTTC.

V usage is TRBV6-5 and J usage is TRBJ2-3, with TRBD2 matching over 14 bases. This CDR3 is built from 15 residues. CDR1 is MNHEY and CDR2 is SVGAGI in the germline V gene. V dropped 6 bases and J dropped 4; count of bases not matched to a gene: 3. CDR3 protein: CASSRTSGGPDTQYF. The CDR3 DNA follows: TGTGCCAGCAGCCGGACTAGCGGGGGGCCAGATACGCAGTATTTT.

J is TRBJ2-7 and V is TRBV18; 9 bases line up with TRBD1. Germline trimming cut 3 bases from V and 7 bases from J; bases unmatched to any gene: 7. Looked up from germline, CDR1 is KGHSH and CDR2 is LQKENI. The CDR3 is 14 amino acids. This chain's CDR3 is CASSPRTGDGEQYF. The CDR3 coding sequence is TGTGCCAGCTCACCTCGGACAGGGGATGGGGAGCAGTACTTC. Complete variable domain (other parts from reference TRBV18 and TRBJ2-7): NAGVMQNPRHLVRRRGQEARLRCSPMKGHSHVYWYRQLPEEGLKFMVYLQKENIIDESGMPKERFSAEFPKEGPSILRIQQVVRGDSAAYFCASSPRTGDGEQYFGPGTRLTVT.

This rearrangement joins TRBV29-1 to TRBJ2-1; 9 bases line up with TRBD1. The length of the CDR3 is 14 residues. Germline loops: CDR1 SQVTM, CDR2 ANQGSEA. V was pared by 5 bases and J by 4 bases, with 6 bases of the junction left unmatched. The CDR3 loop reads CSVSLGTGYNEQFF. CDR3 DNA sequence: TGCAGCGTTTCCCTTGGGACAGGGTACAATGAGCAGTTCTTC.

The genes are TRBV6-1 and TRBJ1-2; D is uncertain. The CDR3 runs to 14 residues. From germline, CDR1 is MNHNS and CDR2 SASEGT. V was shortened by 8 bases and J by 1 base, with 14 bases between the two germline ends. CDR3 in amino acids: CASLRQSFNYGYTF. Written as DNA, the CDR3 is TGTGCCAGCCTTCGGCAGAGCTTTAACTATGGCTACACCTTC.

This chain links TRBV6-1 with TRBJ2-1, with D tentatively TRBD1 (7 bases). Germline V lookup: CDR1 MNHNS, CDR2 SASEGT. This CDR3 is 16 amino acids long. V lost 7 bases, J lost 4 bases, and 20 bases lay in between. CDR3: CASTDSGRGEYNEQFF. CDR3 DNA: TGTGCCAGCACCGACTCCGGCAGGGGGGAATACAATGAGCAGTTCTTC.

The chain combines TRBV7-9 with TRBJ2-2, with D possibly TRBD1 on 6 matching bases. Trimming took 5 bases from V and 0 from J, leaving 13 bases between them. Germline-derived CDR1 and CDR2 are SEHNR and FQNEAQ (reference sequence). This CDR3 contains 16 residues. CDR3 coding DNA: TGTGCCAGCAGCGACAGGACCATCGCGAACACCGGGGAGCTGTTTTTT. Its protein product is CASSDRTIANTGELFF.

This rearrangement joins TRBV19 to TRBJ2-1; weak D call: TRBD2 (6 bases). The CDR3 loop spans 16 amino acids. In germline, CDR1 is LNHDA, CDR2 SQIVND (reference sequence). V lost 2 bases to trimming and J lost 2 bases, with 13 bases between them. DNA for the CDR3: TGTGCCAGTAGTATAAACCGGGAGTTCCCCTACAATGAGCAGTTCTTC. Translating gives CASSINREFPYNEQFF.

In DNA, the CDR3 is TGTGCCAGCAGCCTACAGGGGGTGGATGGCTACACCTTC. It codes for CASSLQGVDGYTF. This rearrangement joins TRBV11-1 to TRBJ1-2; 8 bases agree with TRBD1. Germline V CDR1 and CDR2: SGHAT, FQDESV (reference sequence). The trim removed 5 bases at V and 6 bases at J, leaving 5 bases unmatched. The CDR3 is 13 residues long.

Points on this clonotype: A much larger clonotype is one base distant, so this may be a read error. The chain has TRBV6-1 and TRBJ2-1; the match to TRBD2 covers 8 bases. V lost 5 bases, J lost 8 bases, and 8 bases stayed unmatched. The length of the CDR3 is 14 residues. Per germline, CDR1 MNHNS and CDR2 SASEGT. CDR3 in amino acids: CASSCGTSSHEQFF. The CDR3 region has the DNA TGTGCCAGCAGTTGTGGGACTAGTAGCCATGAGCAGTTCTTC.

This clonotype is a singleton in its sample. The chain recombines TRBV13 with TRBJ1-6; D unresolved. CDR3 length equals 16 residues. V gave up 3 bases and J gave up 0 bases, with 9 bases separating them. Germline assignment: CDR1 PRHDT and CDR2 FYEKMQ (reference sequence). CDR3 in amino acids: CASSFDRSSYNSPLHF. CDR3 nucleotide sequence: TGTGCCAGCAGCTTCGACCGGAGCTCCTATAATTCACCCCTCCACTTT.

This rearrangement joins TRBV5-4 to TRBJ2-3; 7 bases line up with TRBD2. This CDR3 region has 16 residues. With 2 bases clipped from V and 3 bases from J, the junction kept 9 bases outside the gene matches. Germline CDR1 reads SGHNT; CDR2 reads YYREEE (reference sequence). CDR3: CASSFRRGEVTDTQYF. The CDR3 DNA reads as TGTGCCAGCAGCTTTCGACGGGGGGAGGTGACAGATACGCAGTATTTT.

The rearrangement links TRBV27 to TRBJ2-1, with 9 positions matching TRBD2. The CDR3 loop spans 16 amino acids. Germline V gene lookup returns CDR1 MNHEY and CDR2 SMNVEV (reference sequence). V was pared by 1 base and J by 1 base, with 2 bases of the junction left unmatched. CDR3 protein: CASSLLSGGSYNEQFF. As DNA, the CDR3 is TGTGCCAGCAGTTTATTGAGCGGGGGGTCCTACAATGAGCAGTTCTTC.

The gene calls are TRBV6-2 or TRBV6-3 and TRBJ1-5; 8 bases line up with TRBD1. Trimming cost V 0 bases and J 6 bases; bases outside gene matches: 1. Per germline, CDR1 MNHEY and CDR2 SVGEGT. CDR3 size: 14 residues. CDR3 in DNA: TGTGCCAGCAGTTACTCGACAGGGGCTCAGCCCCAGCATTTT. It is translated as CASSYSTGAQPQHF.

This clonotype was counted only a few times. The chain uses TRBV29-1 and TRBJ1-1; D is unclear. This CDR3 has 12 residues. Per germline, CDR1 SQVTM and CDR2 ANQGSEA. Trimming pared 4 bases from V and 2 bases from J, leaving 8 bases between. The DNA of the CDR3 is TGCAGCGTTGTTGTGACTAACACTGAAGCTTTCTTT. Translating it yields CSVVVTNTEAFF.

This clonotype is labeled as medium-sized. The V call is TRBV29-1, the J call TRBJ2-7, with 7 nucleotides matching TRBD2. From germline, CDR1 is SQVTM and CDR2 ANQGSEA. This CDR3 has 12 residues. V lost 7 bases to trimming and J lost 5 bases; unmatched junction nucleotides: 8. The CDR3 sequence is CSAERGKDEQYF. CDR3 DNA: TGCAGCGCTGAGCGGGGAAAGGACGAGCAGTACTTC.